This TCR beta chain was captured in a study of response to subunit inactivated influenza vaccine. CDR3 length: 17 residues. The germline V gene encodes CDR1 SNHLY and CDR2 FYNNEI. With 8 bases removed from V and 0 bases from J, the gap between germline ends came to 22 bases. MiXCR was run by TCRdb on the RT-PCR reads, yielding one entry per CDR3 protein. The table has just over 300,000 distinct CDR3 sequences, 20% to 25% seen once. The table lists this clonotype with a few counts. The TCR was taken from a man between 50 and 75 years old who received an inactivated influenza vaccine. The sample in question was PBMCs from blood, obtained less than 22 months after vaccination. V usage is TRBV2 and J usage is TRBJ1-1, with D maybe TRBD1 (5 bases). CDR3 nucleotide sequence: TGTGCCAGCCGGGCTGCGACCTTCAGGGAGATGAACACTGAAGCTTTCTTT. Protein: CASRAATFREMNTEAFF.